One and the same sample provided the 25 T cell receptor beta chains below, sequenced in a study of blood T cell repertoires in COVID-19. Profiled with immunoSEQ multiplex PCR; TCRdb holds only in-frame clones, not every one. The sample has 350,000 or so clones, 88% seen once. Sequencing input: PBMCs or T cells enriched from blood (not recorded which). These receptors all come from a woman aged 25-40 years who had been exposed to COVID-19.

The gene calls are TRBV2 and TRBJ2-7; 10 positions agree with TRBD1. Per germline, CDR1 SNHLY and CDR2 FYNNEI. The V gene end was trimmed by 7 bases and the J gene end by 7 bases; junction bases not matched to a gene: 10. This CDR3 is built from 14 residues. The DNA for the CDR3 is TGTGCCAGCACCATGGGACAGGGGCTGATGGAGCAGTACTTC. Amino acid sequence: CASTMGQGLMEQYF.

The table lists this clone with a few counts. The CDR3 region is CASRDDNPNEQFF. DNA of the CDR3: TGCGCCAGCAGAGACGACAACCCCAATGAGCAGTTCTTC. The chain links TRBV5-1 to TRBJ2-1, with D unresolved. CDR1 is SGHRS and CDR2 is YFSETQ in the germline V gene. V lost 5 bases and J 6 bases, leaving 12 bases between the germline ends. The CDR3 totals 13 residues.

This chain uses TRBV28 with TRBJ2-1, with TRBD2 matching 14 bases. The CDR3 extends over 18 amino acids. Trimming cost V 5 bases and J 2 bases; bases outside gene matches: 8. CDR1 is MDHEN and CDR2 is SYDVKM in the germline V gene. The CDR3, as DNA: TGTGCCAGCAGTCCCGGGACTAGCGGGAGCCTCCCCTACAATGAGCAGTTCTTC. It specifies CASSPGTSGSLPYNEQFF. The variable domain in full, with the rest retrieved from reference TRBV28 and TRBJ2-1, is DVKVTQSSRYLVKRTGEKVFLECVQDMDHENMFWYRQDPGLGLRLIYFSYDVKMKEKGDIPEGYSVSREKKERFSLILESASTNQTSMYLCASSPGTSGSLPYNEQFFGPGTRLTVL.

The chain recombines TRBV9 with TRBJ1-5, with a possible D match to TRBD1 (5 bases). Trimming left V 0 bases short and J 3 bases short, with 10 bases between. This CDR3 has 15 amino acids. CDR1 is SGDLS and CDR2 is YYNGEE in the germline V gene. CDR3 DNA sequence: TGTGCCAGCAGCGTAGCAGGGCGGACCAATCAGCCCCAGCATTTT. Translated: CASSVAGRTNQPQHF.

Remarks on this clone: Other DNA sequences of this sample code for an identical CDR3. The chain is built from TRBV3-1 (or the pseudogene TRBV3-2) and TRBJ2-7; TRBD2 aligns across 9 bases. With 1 base clipped from V and 2 bases from J, the junction kept 3 bases outside the gene matches. Per the germline V gene, CDR1 is LGHDT and CDR2 is YNNKEL (reference sequence). The CDR3 loop spans 15 amino acids. The CDR3 nucleotides read TGTGCCAGCAGCCAAGGGGCTAGCGGGACCTACGAGCAGTACTTC. Amino acids: CASSQGASGTYEQYF.

The chain employs TRBV27 and TRBJ1-2; 11 bases agree with TRBD1. V dropped 5 bases and J dropped 4; count of bases not matched to a gene: 3. The V gene's germline CDR1 is MNHEY and CDR2 SMNVEV (reference sequence). This CDR3 has 14 amino acids. The CDR3 nucleotides read TGTGCCAGCAGTATTGGACAGGGGGCCTATGGCTACACCTTC. Its protein is CASSIGQGAYGYTF.

The V and J genes are TRBV7-3 and TRBJ2-3; weak D call: TRBD2 (7 bases). Germline V lookup: CDR1 SGHTA, CDR2 FQGTGA. The CDR3 is 13 residues long. The germline V and J ends were trimmed by 7 bases and 8 bases, with 16 bases remaining between them. The CDR3 spells CASNPGGPGTQYF. The DNA of the CDR3 is TGTGCCAGCAACCCCGGGGGGCCAGGTACGCAGTATTTT. The variable domain in full, with the rest retrieved from reference TRBV7-3 and TRBJ2-3, is GAGVSQTPSNKVTEKGKYVELRCDPISGHTALYWYRQSLGQGPEFLIYFQGTGAADDSGLPNDRFFAVRPEGSVSTLKIQRTERGDSAVYLCASNPGGPGTQYFGPGTRLTVL.

The CDR3 DNA reads TGTGCCAGCAGCAACCGGGAGACCCAGTACTTC. Translation: CASSNRETQYF. V and J are TRBV11-3 and TRBJ2-5; unclear D gene. The V end lost 5 bases, the J end lost 5 bases, and 6 bases lay between the germline ends. Germline lookup yields CDR1 SGHNT and CDR2 YENEEA. The CDR3 is 11 residues long.

This clone was detected a few times. The chain has TRBV15 and TRBJ2-7; 8 bases agree with TRBD2. Germline lookup yields CDR1 LNHNV and CDR2 YYDKDF (reference sequence). V lost 1 base, J lost 2 bases, and 25 bases stayed unmatched. This CDR3 region has 22 residues. CDR3 DNA: TGTGCCACCAGCAGAGTAGCCGCGGACAGATTTCAACCGGGACTAGTTGCCTACGAGCAGTACTTC. It codes for CATSRVAADRFQPGLVAYEQYF. The full variable domain, with the rest looked up from reference TRBV15 and TRBJ2-7, is DAMVIQNPRYQVTQFGKPVTLSCSQTLNHNVMYWYQQKSSQAPKLLFHYYDKDFNNEADTPDNFQSRRPNTSFCFLDIRSPGLGDTAMYLCATSRVAADRFQPGLVAYEQYFGPGTRLTVT.

The chain combines TRBV28 with TRBJ2-7, with 8 bases lining up with TRBD2. V was pared by 6 bases and J by 5 bases, with 12 bases of the junction left unmatched. The CDR3 contains 15 residues. Looked up from germline, CDR1 is MDHEN and CDR2 is SYDVKM. CDR3 coding DNA: TGTGCCAGCAGGGGGGCCCAGCGGGAGATCCACGAGCAGTACTTC. Its protein is CASRGAQREIHEQYF.

This chain uses TRBV7-3 with TRBJ2-6; D gene ambiguous. The germline gives CDR1 SGHTA, CDR2 FQGTGA. V lost 5 bases, J lost 1 base, and 12 bases lay in between. The CDR3 extends over 16 amino acids. The CDR3 bases are TGTGCCAGCAGCCGCGGCGAAAGGTCTGGGGCCAACGTCCTGACTTTC. This gives the protein CASSRGERSGANVLTF.

The chain joins TRBV7-8 to TRBJ2-5; 8 bases match TRBD2. The germline CDR1 and CDR2 sequences are SGHVS and FQNEAQ. This CDR3 comprises 15 residues. V shed 0 bases, J shed 1 base, and the junction held 1 base outside the gene matches. This chain's CDR3 is CASSLAGGGQETQYF. Written as DNA, the CDR3 is TGTGCCAGCAGCTTAGCCGGGGGGGGCCAAGAGACCCAGTACTTC.

This chain joins TRBV11-2 and TRBJ2-3; D remains ambiguous. Germline V gives CDR1 SGHAT, CDR2 FQNNGV. The CDR3 is made up of 16 amino acids. Trimming shortened V by 1 base and J by 5 bases, and 16 bases separated the two germline ends. As DNA, the CDR3 is TGTGCCAGCAGCTTAGCTGGCCCCCTCATTGGAGATACGCAGTATTTT. Its translation is CASSLAGPLIGDTQYF.

The V call is TRBV7-3, the J call TRBJ2-1; 9 bases align to TRBD2. The length of the CDR3 is 18 residues. CDR1 and CDR2 (germline): SGHTA, FQGTGA. The J segment lost 6 bases and the V segment lost 5 bases, leaving 17 bases of the junction unmatched. CDR3 sequence reads: CASSPISGRIDFTNEQFF. DNA of the CDR3: TGTGCCAGCAGCCCAATCAGCGGGAGGATCGATTTTACCAATGAGCAGTTCTTC.

V and J are TRBV18 and TRBJ1-2; 7 bases match TRBD1. Germline lookup yields CDR1 KGHSH and CDR2 LQKENI. The CDR3 is 15 amino acids. Unmatched junction bases numbered 9, after V lost 4 bases and J lost 4 bases. The CDR3, as DNA: TGTGCCAGCTCACAATCCGGGACAGCGGTCTATGGCTACACCTTC. It encodes CASSQSGTAVYGYTF.

This clone was detected a few times. The J gene is TRBJ1-1, the V gene TRBV11-2; possibly TRBD1 for D (5 bases). V gave up 8 bases and J gave up 5 bases, with 15 bases separating them. The CDR3 covers 13 residues. The germline gives CDR1 SGHAT, CDR2 FQNNGV. In DNA, the CDR3 is TGTGCCAGCCTTAGGGGCACGGGTACTGAAGCTTTCTTT. Residues: CASLRGTGTEAFF.

About this clone itself: An end of the junction differs from the germline gene, which may be a read error. The chain links TRBV12-5 to TRBJ2-1; possibly TRBD2 for D (5 bases). CDR3 length: 16 amino acids. Germline CDR1 is LGHNT and CDR2 is FRNRAP. The CDR3 protein is CASGLGRRLSDNEQFF. CDR3 DNA: TGTGCTAGTGGTTTGGGTAGGAGGCTCTCCGACAATGAGCAGTTCTTC.

Regarding this clone: Additional DNA sequences in this sample encode the identical CDR3. The rearrangement links TRBV30 to TRBJ1-2; TRBD1 agrees at 7 bases. Trimming removed 3 bases from V and 8 bases from J; junction bases left unmatched: 3. Germline CDR1 reads GTSNPN; CDR2 reads SVGIG (reference sequence). The CDR3 is 11 residues long. The CDR3 spells CAWSDRVGYTF. The CDR3 bases are TGTGCCTGGAGCGACAGGGTCGGCTACACCTTC.

V and J are TRBV9 and TRBJ2-7, with 12 bases that match TRBD1. The germline V gene has CDR1 SGDLS and CDR2 YYNGEE. V lost 0 bases to trimming and J lost 4 bases; unmatched junction nucleotides: 5. The CDR3 runs to 16 residues. CDR3 amino acids: CASSVDVGQGAYEQYF. As DNA, the CDR3 is TGTGCCAGCAGCGTAGACGTGGGACAGGGGGCTTACGAGCAGTACTTC.

The genes are TRBV7-2 and TRBJ2-5, with TRBD2 matching over 9 bases. The CDR3 totals 15 residues. CDR1 is SGHTA and CDR2 is FQGNSA in the germline V gene. V was clipped by 5 bases and J by 5 bases; unmatched bases: 9. In DNA form, the CDR3 reads TGTGCCAGCAGCCCGCGGGAGGGCCGGGGGGAGACCCAGTACTTC. Its protein product is CASSPREGRGETQYF. The variable domain in full, with the rest retrieved from reference TRBV7-2 and TRBJ2-5, is GAGVSQSPSNKVTEKGKDVELRCDPISGHTALYWYRQSLGQGLEFLIYFQGNSAPDKSGLPSDRFSAERTGGSVSTLTIQRTQQEDSAVYLCASSPREGRGETQYFGPGTRLLVL.

DNA for the CDR3: TGTGCCAGCAGTTTGACAGGGCGGGCGAGAGAGCAGTACTTC. Protein sequence: CASSLTGRAREQYF. The chain links TRBV27 to TRBJ2-7; the match to TRBD1 covers 7 bases. J gave up 7 bases and V 3 bases, and 9 bases lay outside the gene matches. Germline V gives CDR1 MNHEY, CDR2 SMNVEV (reference sequence). There are 14 residues in the CDR3.

This clone appeared a few times. V usage is TRBV19 and J usage is TRBJ1-2; TRBD1 is a possible D gene (6 bases). V lost 9 bases, J lost 8 bases, and 19 bases lay in between. This CDR3 contains 13 residues. Germline V gene sequence: CDR1 LNHDA, CDR2 SQIVND (reference sequence). In DNA form, the CDR3 reads TGTGCCAGCTACCGGGACATCCGGGACGGCTACACCTTC. Amino acids: CASYRDIRDGYTF.

The rearrangement links TRBV12-3 or TRBV12-4 to TRBJ2-1, with D maybe TRBD2 (6 bases). The CDR3 length is 13 residues. V dropped 1 base and J dropped 12 bases, with 13 bases sitting between them. The CDR3 region is CASSLGVGGVQFF. CDR3 in DNA: TGTGCCAGCAGTTTAGGAGTGGGAGGTGTGCAGTTCTTC.

V and J are TRBV30 and TRBJ2-3, with 15 nucleotides matching TRBD2. J was trimmed by 6 bases and V by 0 bases; bases with no gene match: 1. CDR3 length: 15 residues. Germline V gene lookup returns CDR1 GTSNPN and CDR2 SVGIG (reference sequence). CDR3 in DNA: TGTGCCTGGAGTGTAGGACTAGCGGGAGGGGATACGCAGTATTTT. Translation: CAWSVGLAGGDTQYF.

The sample holds one count of this clone. The chain combines TRBV10-1 with TRBJ2-3; D perhaps matches TRBD2 (6 bases). The germline CDR1 and CDR2 sequences are WNHNN and SYGVQD (reference sequence). The CDR3 spans 13 residues. V shed 5 bases and J shed 4 bases, with 10 bases lying between them. DNA for the CDR3: TGCGCCAGCAGTAAAGGGGACTCAGATACGCAGTATTTT. As protein: CASSKGDSDTQYF.